What follows are 27 T cell receptor beta chains derived from one specimen sequenced in a study of tumor-infiltrating lymphocytes in primary liver carcinoma. Starting from 500 ng of total RNA, TCR beta cDNA was produced with a primer in the constant region. Nested multiplex PCR, run for three rounds with slightly modified ARM-PCR, yielded TCR beta libraries. A C-beta reverse primer was combined with TRBV1-TRBV30 forward primers in the first two PCR rounds, and each round had 9 to 10 cycles. TCRdb called the multiplex PCR reads again in MiXCR, with one record for every CDR3 protein. The sample has 100,000 to 150,000 distinct CDR3 sequences, 64% seen once. Co-extracted RNA and DNA came from around 18-30 mg of unsorted bulk tissue. The specimen sequenced was liver tumor tissue from sampling region 3. Subset denoted: tumor region T3, left-lateral pole. Source of these receptors: a woman aged 55 to 70 with primary liver carcinoma and hepatitis B virus infection.

This clonotype has a count of ten or more. The V gene is TRBV5-1, the J gene TRBJ1-2; unclear D gene. In germline, CDR1 is SGHRS, CDR2 YFSETQ. CDR3 length: 13 residues. Trimming removed 0 bases from V and 8 bases from J, with 11 bases in between. The CDR3 sequence: CASSLESTRGYTF. DNA for the CDR3: TGCGCCAGCAGCTTGGAGTCTACGCGGGGCTACACCTTC.

On this clonotype itself: A much larger clone sits a single nucleotide away, making a read error possible. The V and J genes are TRBV28 and TRBJ1-5, with a weak D call TRBD1 (5 bases). The CDR3 is 15 residues long. Germline V gives CDR1 MDHEN, CDR2 SYDVKM. V lost 5 bases and J 6 bases, leaving 17 bases between the germline ends. CDR3 coding DNA: TGTGCCAGCAGTACCCGGAGGTGGGGCGGTCAGCCCCAGCATTTT. The encoded protein is CASSTRRWGGQPQHF.

This clonotype was found many times. The rearrangement links TRBV7-9 to TRBJ1-6; 9 nucleotides align to TRBD1. The length of the CDR3 is 14 residues. The V gene end was trimmed by 4 bases and the J gene end by 9 bases; junction bases not matched to a gene: 4. Per the germline V gene, CDR1 is SEHNR and CDR2 is FQNEAQ (reference sequence). CDR3 amino acids: CASSYGTGSSPLHF. DNA of the CDR3: TGTGCCAGCAGCTACGGGACAGGGAGTTCACCCCTCCACTTT.

As to this clonotype: A junction end diverges from the germline sequence, so it may reflect a read error. The V call is TRBV11-2, the J call TRBJ1-3; D perhaps matches TRBD1 (6 bases). Per the germline V gene, CDR1 is SGHAT and CDR2 is FQNNGV. The CDR3 has 14 residues. This CDR3 reads CVSSRGAGENTIYF. DNA for the CDR3: TGTGTCAGCAGCCGGGGGGCAGGAGAAAACACCATATATTTT. The full variable domain, with the rest looked up from reference TRBV11-2 and TRBJ1-3, is EAGVAQSPRYKIIEKRQSVAFWCNPISGHATLYWYQQILGQGPKLLIQFQNNGVVDDSQLPKDRFSAERLKGVDSTLKIQPAKLEDSAVYLCVSSRGAGENTIYFGEGSWLTVV.

In the case of this clonotype: One junction end disagrees with the germline gene, perhaps due to a read error. The rearrangement uses TRBV11-1 and TRBJ2-1, with unresolved D. The CDR3 totals 13 residues. The germline gives CDR1 SGHAT, CDR2 FQDESV (reference sequence). CDR3 coding DNA: TGTGCCACCAGCCATGGCTTACACAATGAGCAGTTCTTC. Its protein product is CATSHGLHNEQFF. The full variable domain, in which reference TRBV11-1 and TRBJ2-1 provide the parts outside the CDR3, is EAEVAQSPRYKITEKSQAVAFWCDPISGHATLYWYRQILGQGPELLVQFQDESVVDDSQLPKDRFSAERLKGVDSTLKIQPAELGDSAMYLCATSHGLHNEQFFGPGTRLTVL.

This clonotype was seen at least ten times. V is TRBV12-3 or TRBV12-4 and J is TRBJ1-3, with 7 nucleotides matching TRBD1. CDR3 length: 12 amino acids. The junction had 3 bases not matched to a gene; V was cut back by 9 bases and J by 4 bases. CDR3 loop: CASTGEGNTIYF. CDR3 bases: TGTGCCAGTACAGGGGAAGGAAACACCATATATTTT.

This clonotype was observed many times. The chain joins TRBV6-1 to TRBJ2-2; 15 bases map to TRBD2. V gave up 7 bases and J gave up 6 bases; unmatched junction bases: 6. Germline CDR1 reads MNHNS; CDR2 reads SASEGT. This CDR3 comprises 16 residues. CDR3 amino acids: CASKGLAGGPAGELFF. The CDR3 DNA reads TGTGCCAGCAAAGGACTAGCGGGAGGGCCGGCCGGGGAGCTGTTTTTT.

Turning to this clonotype: Mismatch with germline at one junction end may stem from a read error. The V gene is TRBV5-1, the J gene TRBJ1-3; D remains ambiguous. Germline V CDR1 and CDR2: SGHRS, YFSETQ. This CDR3 region has 12 residues. The chain's CDR3 is CTSRPSGNTIYF. The CDR3 bases are TGCACCAGCAGACCCTCTGGAAACACCATATATTTT.

Only one count was recorded for this clonotype. At one of its ends the junction is not consistent with the germline gene, which may arise from a read error. This chain uses TRBV2 with TRBJ2-7, with 7 bases identical to TRBD1. The CDR3 covers 13 residues. The germline CDR1 and CDR2 sequences are SNHLY and FYNNEI. This CDR3 reads CASRADRVYEQYF. The CDR3 DNA is TGTGCCAGCAGGGCTGACAGGGTCTACGAGCAATACTTC.

On this clonotype itself: A much more abundant neighbour one base away suggests this may be a read error. A read error is likely, as this CDR3 ends without the conserved phenylalanine or tryptophan. The chain links TRBV28 to TRBJ1-1; tentative D call: TRBD1 (5 bases). The V gene lost 4 bases and the J gene lost 4 bases, with 10 bases spanning the gap. The CDR3 extends over 13 amino acids. Per germline, CDR1 MDHEN and CDR2 SYDVKM. The DNA for the CDR3 is TGTGCCAGCAGTTGGGGAGGGGTCACTGAAGCTTTCTCT. It specifies CASSWGGVTEAFS.

The rearrangement joins TRBV6-5 to TRBJ1-2; 8 nucleotides align to TRBD1. The CDR3 consists of 16 residues. The trim removed 2 bases at V and 6 bases at J, leaving 11 bases unmatched. From germline, CDR1 is MNHEY and CDR2 SVGAGI. DNA for the CDR3: TGTGCCAGCAGTTACCACTCAGGGGGCGAAAAGCATGGCTACACCTTC. Protein: CASSYHSGGEKHGYTF.

In the case of this clonotype: A much larger clone lies one base from this, so it may be a read error. The chain links TRBV6-6 to TRBJ1-6, with D uncertain. Trimming shortened V by 4 bases and J by 10 bases, and 14 bases separated the two germline ends. The CDR3 extends over 14 amino acids. Germline CDR1 MNHNY, CDR2 SVGAGI (reference sequence). CDR3 sequence reads: CASSSARLQSPLHF. The DNA of the CDR3 is TGTGCCAGCAGTTCGGCGAGATTACAATCACCCCTCCACTTT.

This clonotype was seen a single time. The chain joins TRBV6-5 to TRBJ2-1; 9 nucleotides agree with TRBD2. CDR3 length: 17 amino acids. V lost 6 bases and J lost 5; bases outside the gene matches: 14. Germline assignment: CDR1 MNHEY and CDR2 SVGAGI. The CDR3 spells CASRSPSLAGRHNEQFF. CDR3 in DNA: TGTGCCAGCAGGAGCCCCTCGCTAGCGGGGCGACACAATGAGCAGTTCTTC.

In the case of this clonotype: Its ends do not fully match the called genes, so a read error is possible. The chain couples TRBV29-1 to TRBJ2-2, with D perhaps given as TRBD1 or TRBD2 (5 bases each). Germline-derived CDR1 and CDR2 are SQVTM and ANQGSEA. The CDR3 sequence is 13 residues long. CDR3 protein: CSVDQGNTGELFF. DNA of the CDR3: TGTAGCGTTGATCAGGGGAACACCGGGGAGCTGTTTTTT.

As for this clonotype: The CDR3 carries no conserved terminal phenylalanine or tryptophan, so it likely arises from a read error. The chain combines TRBV7-8 with TRBJ2-1; D gene ambiguous. The CDR3 is 16 residues long. Germline V lookup: CDR1 SGHVS, CDR2 FQNEAQ. V was shortened by 4 bases and J by 0 bases, with 13 bases between the two germline ends. The CDR3 here is CASSSDTPSSYNEQFL. Written as DNA, the CDR3 is TGTGCCAGCAGCTCAGATACACCGAGCTCCTACAATGAGCAGTTCTTA.

A word on this clonotype: A read error may be the cause here, since a much bigger clone is one base away. The V gene is TRBV30, the J gene TRBJ2-3; no firm D call. The CDR3 is 16 amino acids. Germline-derived CDR1 and CDR2 are GTSNPN and SVGIG (reference sequence). The DNA for the CDR3 is TGTGTCTGGAGTCGAACCGGATTCACTAGCACAGATACGCAGTATTTT. Its protein is CVWSRTGFTSTDTQYF.

Comments on this clonotype: Given the absence of the conserved phenylalanine or tryptophan at the CDR3 end, a read error is likely. Because the CDR3's place on the DNA is in doubt, the DNA is left out and the CDR3 is given as listed by TCRdb. The chain has TRBV11-3 and TRBJ2-3; TRBD1 is the table's D call, not checked against the DNA. CDR1 and CDR2 from the germline V gene are SGHNT and YENEEA. The CDR3 region is 15 residues in length, termini included. The CDR3 spells CASSYRGGRTDTQCL.

This clonotype was seen at least ten times. The genes are TRBV28 and TRBJ2-7; 12 bases match TRBD2. Germline V gives CDR1 MDHEN, CDR2 SYDVKM. This CDR3 has 17 residues. V shed 5 bases, J shed 3 bases, and the junction held 11 bases outside the gene matches. CDR3 amino acids: CASSPSPGTSGFYEQYF. The CDR3 region has the DNA TGTGCCAGCAGTCCCAGCCCAGGGACTAGCGGGTTCTACGAGCAGTACTTC.

Notes on this clonotype: One end of the junction fails to match germline, which may point to a read error. CDR3 in amino acids: CASAPALGQGSNTGELSF. Here the CDR3 DNA reads TGCGCCAGCGCCCCGGCCCTCGGGCAGGGATCGAACACCGGGGAGCTGTCTTTT. The chain has TRBV5-1 and TRBJ2-2; D possibly uses TRBD1 or TRBD2 (5 bases each). The germline gives CDR1 SGHRS, CDR2 YFSETQ. The CDR3 is 18 amino acids.

On this clonotype: The junction shows a germline mismatch at one end, possibly a read error. The chain uses TRBV11-2 and TRBJ2-1; D uncertain. The CDR3 is made up of 14 amino acids. Per germline, CDR1 SGHAT and CDR2 FQNNGV. The DNA of the CDR3 is TGTACCAGCAGCTTCGGCGGTCTGGGCAATGAGCAGTTCTTC. As protein: CTSSFGGLGNEQFF.

With regard to this clonotype: This CDR3 is missing its conserved last phenylalanine or tryptophan, likely due to a read error. The rearrangement uses TRBV11-2 and TRBJ2-5, with D perhaps matching TRBD2 (6 bases). The CDR3 runs to 16 residues. Germline V gene sequence: CDR1 SGHAT, CDR2 FQNNGV. V shed 3 bases and J shed 1 base, with 15 bases lying between them. The CDR3 nucleotides read TGTGCCAGCAGCTTGGGACTGGTGGGCTCCCAAGAGACCCAGTACTAC. Its translation is CASSLGLVGSQETQYY.

Concerning this clonotype itself: A much larger clone lies a single base off, so this may be a read error. The rearrangement joins TRBV13 to TRBJ1-2, with D uncertain. Per germline, CDR1 PRHDT and CDR2 FYEKMQ (reference sequence). The CDR3 runs to 13 residues. For the CDR3, the DNA is TGTGCCATCAGCTTACTGTCTAACTATGGCTACACCTTC. The encoded protein is CAISLLSNYGYTF.

Points on this clonotype: Mismatch with germline at one junction end may stem from a read error. CDR3 in DNA: TGTGCCGGCAGTTTAAGGGATCGGGACAGCTCCTACGAGCAGTACTTC. This translates into CAGSLRDRDSSYEQYF. This sequence joins TRBV11-2 and TRBJ2-7; 7 bases align to TRBD1. This CDR3 spans 16 amino acids. CDR1 and CDR2 from the germline V gene are SGHAT and FQNNGV.

For this clonotype: Just one base apart from a much larger clone, this may be a read error. The DNA of the CDR3 is TGTGCCAGCAGGCAAGAGCGGGAGGGCCCGGGAGATACGCAGTATTTT. Translating it yields CASRQEREGPGDTQYF. J is TRBJ2-3 and V is TRBV28, with 10 nucleotides matching TRBD2. The CDR3 spans 16 residues. CDR1 MDHEN and CDR2 SYDVKM come from the germline V gene. With V trimmed by 6 bases and J by 5 bases, 11 bases remained unmatched.

The chain links TRBV10-3 to TRBJ2-3; 9 bases line up with TRBD2. There are 16 residues in the CDR3. V lost 10 bases and J lost 5; bases outside the gene matches: 16. Germline CDR1 and CDR2: ENHRY and SYGVKD. DNA for the CDR3: TGTGCCACCGCCTCTCGGGTAGCGGGAGAGGGAGATACGCAGTATTTT. Translation gives CATASRVAGEGDTQYF.

This clonotype has only a few counts. This chain connects TRBV28 to TRBJ2-7, with no clear D. The V and J ends lost 7 bases and 0 bases respectively, with 7 bases between them. The CDR3 totals 12 residues. The germline CDR1 and CDR2 sequences are MDHEN and SYDVKM. CDR3 sequence (DNA): TGTGCCAGCACCCAGAGCTCCTACGAGCAGTACTTC. Translating it yields CASTQSSYEQYF.

Comments on this clonotype: This may arise from a read error, as a much more abundant clone is one base away. The chain recombines TRBV6-5 with TRBJ1-2; maybe TRBD1 (5 bases). The CDR3 is 14 amino acids. Germline CDR1 MNHEY, CDR2 SVGAGI. The CDR3 loop reads CVSSPAGHIYGYTF. The DNA for the CDR3 is TGTGTCAGCAGTCCCGCCGGACACATCTATGGCTACACCTTC.